This passage covers 17 T cell receptor beta chains from one sample sequenced in a study of regulatory T cells in long-lasting Graves disease. As for time point: persistent/refractory GD, antithyroid drugs over 5 years with positive TRAb. The TCR library used RNA extracted from PBMCs. CDR3-region Arm-PCR and iRepertoire HTBI primers produced the TCR beta libraries. TCRdb re-analysed the multiplex PCR reads in MiXCR, keeping a single row per CDR3 protein. The table lists 390,000 or so distinct CDR3 sequences, roughly 20% of them singletons, with roughly a quarter in the top ten. Sample: peripheral blood mononuclear cells (PBMCs), taken when the disease was refractory, from a patient treated with antithyroid drugs. These receptor sequences come from a woman in her forties with Graves disease.

This clonotype has a handful of counts. In DNA, the CDR3 is TGCAGTGCCACCCCCCCCCGGACTAGCAGGGAGACCCAGTACTTC. Its protein product is CSATPPRTSRETQYF. The rearrangement uses TRBV20-1 and TRBJ2-5; 8 bases agree with TRBD2. After removal of 6 bases from V and 5 bases from J, the junction contained 14 bases not matched to a gene. Germline V gives CDR1 DFQATT, CDR2 SNEGSKA (reference sequence). This CDR3 spans 15 amino acids.

This clonotype has just a few counts. The chain is built from TRBV29-1 and TRBJ2-1; D gene unclear. Between the trimmed V and J ends, which lost 5 bases and 3 bases, there was a span of 8 bases. Germline loops: CDR1 SQVTM, CDR2 ANQGSEA. CDR3 length: 12 amino acids. This chain's CDR3 is CSVSGLYNEQFF. The DNA of the CDR3 is TGCAGCGTTAGTGGGCTCTACAATGAGCAGTTCTTC.

This clonotype has a count of ten or more. The V and J genes are TRBV15 and TRBJ1-5; D is possibly TRBD1 (5 bases). V shed 0 bases and J shed 3 bases, with 15 bases lying between them. Germline CDR1 is LNHNV and CDR2 is YYDKDF (reference sequence). There are 17 residues in the CDR3. Here the CDR3 DNA reads TGTGCCACCAGCAGAGATGCGGGGACCTGGGACAATCAGCCCCAGCATTTT. Its protein product is CATSRDAGTWDNQPQHF.

A word on this clonotype: Because the CDR3 is missing its conserved closing phenylalanine or tryptophan, this is likely a read error. The chain carries TRBV28 and TRBJ2-2, with D uncertain. CDR3 size: 15 residues. Trimming left V 6 bases short and J 0 bases short, with 11 bases between. Germline loops: CDR1 MDHEN, CDR2 SYDVKM. As DNA, the CDR3 is TGTGCCAGCAGGAAAGGTGGTGCGAACACCGGGGAGCTGTTTATT. This encodes CASRKGGANTGELFI.

In this sample, this clonotype turned up a few times. The chain has TRBV5-5 and TRBJ2-7, with 10 positions matching TRBD2. The V gene end was trimmed by 0 bases and the J gene end by 3 bases; junction bases not matched to a gene: 3. The germline V gene has CDR1 SGHKS and CDR2 YYEKEE (reference sequence). CDR3 length equals 15 residues. Written as DNA, the CDR3 is TGTGCCAGCAGCTTGGAGACTAGCGGGTTCTACGAGCAGTACTTC. This encodes CASSLETSGFYEQYF.

The chain links TRBV18 to TRBJ1-1; D gene uncertain. The CDR3 is 14 residues long. From germline, CDR1 is KGHSH and CDR2 LQKENI. V lost 1 base and J lost 5, with 11 bases in between. CDR3 nucleotide sequence: TGTGCCAGCTCACCACGATCCGGGCGTACTGAAGCTTTCTTT. Its translation: CASSPRSGRTEAFF.

In this sample, this clonotype turned up many times. CDR3 region: CASSSISGYYTGELFF. As DNA, the CDR3 is TGTGCCAGCAGTTCGATTAGCGGTTACTACACCGGGGAGCTGTTTTTT. This chain connects TRBV27 to TRBJ2-2, with a possible D match to TRBD2 (6 bases). In germline, CDR1 is MNHEY, CDR2 SMNVEV (reference sequence). V was trimmed by 4 bases and J by 3 bases, leaving 15 bases between them. This CDR3 contains 16 residues.

In this sample, this clonotype turned up a few times. V gene TRBV18 combines with J gene TRBJ2-5; 9 nucleotides align to TRBD1. CDR1 is KGHSH, CDR2 LQKENI, per germline. After removal of 3 bases from V and 4 bases from J, the junction contained 3 bases not matched to a gene. The CDR3 loop spans 14 amino acids. This CDR3 reads CASSPGQGVETQYF. The CDR3 nucleotides are TGTGCCAGCTCACCGGGACAGGGTGTAGAGACCCAGTACTTC.

This clonotype was counted ten times or more. V and J are TRBV15 and TRBJ2-7; TRBD2 agrees at 7 bases. From germline, CDR1 is LNHNV and CDR2 YYDKDF (reference sequence). The CDR3 loop spans 14 amino acids. V was pared by 6 bases and J by 6 bases, with 11 bases of the junction left unmatched. Here the CDR3 DNA reads TGTGCCACCAGTTCAGGACTAGAACGGAGCGAGCAGTACTTC. Translation: CATSSGLERSEQYF.

The genes are TRBV28 and TRBJ1-1, with D perhaps matching TRBD1 (5 bases). CDR3 size: 14 residues. The germline V and J ends were trimmed by 6 bases and 3 bases, with 14 bases remaining between them. Germline assignment: CDR1 MDHEN and CDR2 SYDVKM. Written as DNA, the CDR3 is TGTGCCAGCAGCCCCCCGGGGGGAGACACTGAAGCTTTCTTT. Translation: CASSPPGGDTEAFF. Full variable domain (missing parts from reference TRBV28 and TRBJ1-1): DVKVTQSSRYLVKRTGEKVFLECVQDMDHENMFWYRQDPGLGLRLIYFSYDVKMKEKGDIPEGYSVSREKKERFSLILESASTNQTSMYLCASSPPGGDTEAFFGQGTRLTVV.

This clonotype was picked up many times. V is TRBV11-2 and J is TRBJ2-7, with 7 nucleotides matching TRBD2. The CDR3 has 14 residues. V shed 4 bases and J 3 bases; nucleotides not matched to a gene: 6. In germline, CDR1 is SGHAT, CDR2 FQNNGV. The CDR3 bases are TGTGCCAGCAGCTCCCTCAGGGACTACTACGAGCAGTACTTC. It is translated as CASSSLRDYYEQYF.

This clonotype was observed many times. J is TRBJ2-7 and V is TRBV2; D not certain. The CDR3 is 10 residues long. CDR1 is SNHLY, CDR2 FYNNEI, per germline. The V and J ends lost 4 bases and 9 bases respectively, with 7 bases between them. In DNA, the CDR3 is TGTGCCAGCAGTGTTAGTGTGCAGTACTTC. Its translation is CASSVSVQYF.

In this sample, this clonotype turned up a few times. V and J are TRBV12-3 or TRBV12-4 and TRBJ1-2; tentative D call: TRBD1 (5 bases). Trimming took 0 bases from V and 8 from J, leaving 22 bases between them. The CDR3 consists of 17 residues. The CDR3 spells CASSLALGWKGREGYTF. Written as DNA, the CDR3 is TGTGCCAGCAGTTTAGCGTTGGGGTGGAAGGGGCGGGAGGGCTACACCTTC.

This chain uses TRBV5-6 with TRBJ2-7, with TRBD1 matching over 8 bases. This CDR3 has 16 residues. The ends lost 1 base at V and 3 bases at J; junction bases unmatched: 9. Per germline, CDR1 SGHDT and CDR2 YYEEEE. CDR3 coding DNA: TGTGCCAGCAGCTTGTCTGAGGGCAGGGGGCACTACGAGCAGTACTTC. Protein product: CASSLSEGRGHYEQYF. The variable domain in full, completed from reference TRBV5-6 and TRBJ2-7, reads DAGVTQSPTHLIKTRGQQVTLRCSPKSGHDTVSWYQQALGQGPQFIFQYYEEEERQRGNFPDRFSGHQFPNYSSELNVNALLLGDSALYLCASSLSEGRGHYEQYFGPGTRLTVT.

As for this clonotype: Germline is not matched at one junction end, which may reflect a read error. Written as DNA, the CDR3 is TGTGCTAGCAACCGAGCGGGAGGCGGAGAGACCCAGTACTTC. Translated, it gives CASNRAGGGETQYF. The V and J genes are TRBV7-7 and TRBJ2-5; 9 bases map to TRBD2. CDR1 is SSHAT, CDR2 FNYEAQ, per germline (reference sequence). CDR3 length: 14 residues. Based on the CDR3 plus reference TRBV7-7 and TRBJ2-5, the full variable domain is GAGVSQSPRYKVTKRGQDVTLRCDPISSHATLYWYQQALGQGPEFLTYFNYEAQPDKSGLPSDRFSAERPEGSISTLTIQRTEQRDSAMYRCASNRAGGGETQYFGPGTRLLVL.

This clonotype was picked up a small number of times. The chain links TRBV14 to TRBJ2-7; D possibly corresponds to TRBD2 (5 bases). The CDR3 consists of 13 residues. Trimming shortened V by 4 bases and J by 3 bases, and 10 bases separated the two germline ends. The V gene's germline CDR1 is SGHDN and CDR2 FVKESK. The CDR3 here is CASSPLGVYEQYF. The CDR3 DNA is TGTGCCAGCAGCCCTCTCGGGGTCTACGAGCAGTACTTC.

This clonotype was detected ten times or more. The rearrangement links TRBV28 to TRBJ1-4, with D possibly being TRBD1 (5 bases). The CDR3 length is 17 residues. Germline V gives CDR1 MDHEN, CDR2 SYDVKM. Trimming shortened V by 6 bases and J by 5 bases, and 22 bases separated the two germline ends. The CDR3 reads CASRQPLRDGENEKLFF. DNA of the CDR3: TGTGCCAGCAGGCAACCCTTACGGGACGGAGAAAATGAAAAACTGTTTTTT.